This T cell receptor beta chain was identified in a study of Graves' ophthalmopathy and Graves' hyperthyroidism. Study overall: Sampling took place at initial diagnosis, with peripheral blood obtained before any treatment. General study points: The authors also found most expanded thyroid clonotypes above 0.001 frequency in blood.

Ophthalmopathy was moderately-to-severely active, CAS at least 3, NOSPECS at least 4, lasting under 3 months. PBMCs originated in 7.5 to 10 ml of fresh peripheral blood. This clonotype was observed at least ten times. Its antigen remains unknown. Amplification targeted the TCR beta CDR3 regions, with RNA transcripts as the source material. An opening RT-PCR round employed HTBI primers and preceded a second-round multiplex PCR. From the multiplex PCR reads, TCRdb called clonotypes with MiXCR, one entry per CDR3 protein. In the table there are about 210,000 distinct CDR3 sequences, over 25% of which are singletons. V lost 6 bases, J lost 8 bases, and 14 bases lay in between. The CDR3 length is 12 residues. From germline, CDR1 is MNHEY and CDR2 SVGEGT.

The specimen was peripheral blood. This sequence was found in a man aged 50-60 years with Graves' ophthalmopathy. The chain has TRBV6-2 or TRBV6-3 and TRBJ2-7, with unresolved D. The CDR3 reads CASRTVNTQQYF. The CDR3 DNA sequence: TGTGCCAGCAGAACCGTTAACACGCAGCAGTACTTC.